The 32 T cell receptor beta chains below all came from one sample that was sequenced in a study of cytomegalovirus exposure and HLA in healthy donors. Repertoires were generated with immunoSEQ multiplex PCR, while TCRdb's copy carries only in-frame clones and drops some. The table has about 170,000 clones, 75% to 90% seen once. Sequencing input: PBMCs. These receptors originate from a woman between 18 and 30 years old in good health and CMV-seronegative.

The CDR3 protein is CASSNGQASEKLFF. The DNA of the CDR3 is TGTGCCAGCAGTAATGGACAGGCTAGTGAAAAACTGTTTTTT. This chain joins TRBV28 and TRBJ1-4; TRBD1 matches 7 bases. V lost 5 bases, J lost 7 bases, and 7 bases stayed unmatched. Germline CDR1 reads MDHEN; CDR2 reads SYDVKM. The CDR3 totals 14 residues.

The V gene is TRBV27, the J gene TRBJ2-3; D is ambiguous. The V end was cut by 10 bases, the J end by 1 base, with 12 bases between. CDR3 length: 13 residues. Germline assignment: CDR1 MNHEY and CDR2 SMNVEV (reference sequence). The chain's CDR3 is CATAGTRTDTQYF. In DNA form, the CDR3 reads TGTGCCACGGCAGGCACCCGCACAGATACGCAGTATTTT.

The rearrangement joins TRBV25-1 to TRBJ2-1; 9 positions agree with TRBD1. J was trimmed by 8 bases and V by 5 bases; bases with no gene match: 7. The CDR3 is 14 amino acids. CDR1 is MGHDK, CDR2 SYGVNS, per germline. In DNA form, the CDR3 reads TGTGCCAGCAGTTCCGGGGACAGGGTACATGAGCAGTTCTTC. Translating it yields CASSSGDRVHEQFF. The full variable domain, completed using reference TRBV25-1 and TRBJ2-1, is EADIYQTPRYLVIGTGKKITLECSQTMGHDKMYWYQQDPGMELHLIHYSYGVNSTEKGDLSSESTVSRIRTEHFPLTLESARPSHTSQYLCASSSGDRVHEQFFGPGTRLTVL.

The chain carries TRBV7-8 and TRBJ2-5, with D uncertain. The germline V gene has CDR1 SGHVS and CDR2 FQNEAQ. The CDR3 has 12 amino acids. V was clipped by 8 bases and J by 3 bases, with 10 bases between them. Here the CDR3 reads CASLKGEETQYF. For the CDR3, the DNA is TGTGCCAGCCTTAAAGGAGAAGAGACCCAGTACTTC.

This chain links TRBV5-1 with TRBJ1-1; perhaps TRBD1 as D (5 bases). The V and J ends lost 0 bases and 9 bases respectively, with 21 bases between them. CDR3 length: 16 amino acids. Germline-derived CDR1 and CDR2 are SGHRS and YFSETQ. CDR3 amino acids: CASSLGVRDREAKAFF. CDR3 in DNA: TGCGCCAGCAGCTTGGGTGTGAGGGACCGGGAGGCTAAAGCTTTCTTT.

The chain combines TRBV6-5 with TRBJ1-2; D perhaps matches TRBD1 (5 bases). This CDR3 spans 15 amino acids. V dropped 5 bases and J dropped 4 bases, with 17 bases sitting between them. In germline, CDR1 is MNHEY, CDR2 SVGAGI. CDR3 residues: CASSPLAGRLYGYTF. CDR3 nucleotide sequence: TGTGCCAGCAGTCCCCTGGCGGGGCGGCTCTATGGCTACACCTTC.

The chain employs TRBV4-1 and TRBJ2-7, with 8 bases matching TRBD2. This CDR3 comprises 16 residues. V lost 4 bases and J lost 0; bases outside the gene matches: 8. The germline V gene has CDR1 MGHRA and CDR2 YSYEKL. Here the CDR3 DNA reads TGCGCCAGCAGCCTGAGGGGTAGCGGGACCTCCTACGAGCAGTACTTC. As protein: CASSLRGSGTSYEQYF.

V usage is TRBV5-1 and J usage is TRBJ2-7; the D is unclear. Trimming left V 7 bases short and J 5 bases short, with 10 bases between. CDR3 length: 11 amino acids. The V gene's germline CDR1 is SGHRS and CDR2 YFSETQ. The CDR3 loop is CASRLANEQYF. Written as DNA, the CDR3 is TGCGCCAGCCGTCTCGCGAACGAGCAGTACTTC.

This clone has only one observation. J is TRBJ1-4 and V is TRBV7-9; TRBD1 matches at 8 bases. The CDR3 has 16 residues. The V and J ends lost 6 bases and 3 bases, in that order; junction bases with no gene match: 9. Germline values: CDR1 SEHNR, CDR2 FQNEAQ (reference sequence). CDR3 residues: CASSYGQGEANEKLFF. CDR3 in DNA: TGTGCCAGCAGTTACGGACAGGGAGAAGCTAATGAAAAACTGTTTTTT.

The V call is TRBV7-2, the J call TRBJ2-7; 8 nucleotides line up with TRBD1. V shed 3 bases, J shed 2 bases, and the junction held 9 bases outside the gene matches. The germline gives CDR1 SGHTA, CDR2 FQGNSA. CDR3 size: 16 residues. CDR3 amino acids: CASSLRPGQGTYEQYF. CDR3 DNA sequence: TGTGCCAGCAGCTTGCGCCCCGGACAGGGTACCTACGAGCAGTACTTC.

As to this clone: This specimen includes other DNA sequences encoding the same CDR3. The rearrangement uses TRBV29-1 and TRBJ1-1; possible D gene TRBD1, 5 bases. Germline CDR1 and CDR2: SQVTM and ANQGSEA. The V and J ends lost 3 bases and 1 base respectively, with 18 bases between them. The CDR3 has 16 residues. CDR3 in DNA: TGCAGCGTTGAGGATCTGCAGGGTAGAAGGAACACTGAAGCTTTCTTT. It encodes CSVEDLQGRRNTEAFF.

The chain links TRBV7-8 to TRBJ2-1; possible D gene TRBD2, 6 bases. Germline loops: CDR1 SGHVS, CDR2 FQNEAQ. V lost 2 bases and J lost 5, with 22 bases in between. CDR3 size: 18 residues. The CDR3 nucleotides read TGTGCCAGCAGCTTACGGGTTGGCGTCGCGGGGACCCACAATGAGCAGTTCTTC. It yields the protein CASSLRVGVAGTHNEQFF. The full variable domain, completed using reference TRBV7-8 and TRBJ2-1, is GAGVSQSPRYKVAKRGQDVALRCDPISGHVSLFWYQQALGQGPEFLTYFQNEAQLDKSGLPSDRFFAERPEGSVSTLKIQRTQQEDSAVYLCASSLRVGVAGTHNEQFFGPGTRLTVL.

V gene TRBV11-2 combines with J gene TRBJ2-7; 8 bases map to TRBD1. Losses at the gene ends were 5 bases for V and 7 bases for J; bases not matched to a gene: 7. Germline CDR1 is SGHAT and CDR2 is FQNNGV. This CDR3 comprises 13 residues. This CDR3 reads CASSADRAREQYF. The CDR3, as DNA: TGTGCCAGCAGCGCGGACAGGGCGAGGGAGCAGTACTTC.

The rearrangement uses TRBV4-1 and TRBJ1-1, with TRBD1 identical over 9 bases. The junction had 0 bases not matched to a gene; V was cut back by 0 bases and J by 1 base. The CDR3 length is 15 residues. In germline, CDR1 is MGHRA, CDR2 YSYEKL. For the CDR3, the DNA is TGCGCCAGCAGCCAAGAACAGGGGGCGAACACTGAAGCTTTCTTT. Encoded protein: CASSQEQGANTEAFF.

The V and J genes are TRBV6-1 and TRBJ1-2; TRBD1 matches at 10 bases. Germline loops: CDR1 MNHNS, CDR2 SASEGT. The trim removed 6 bases at V and 2 bases at J, leaving 6 bases unmatched. The CDR3 loop spans 15 amino acids. CDR3 nucleotides: TGTGCCAGCAGCCCTGTGGGACAGGGGAACTATGGCTACACCTTC. Its translation is CASSPVGQGNYGYTF.

The V call is TRBV7-8, the J call TRBJ2-2; 7 nucleotides align to TRBD2. The CDR3 has 15 residues. V gave up 1 base and J gave up 4 bases; unmatched junction bases: 3. The germline V gene encodes CDR1 SGHVS and CDR2 FQNEAQ. The CDR3, as DNA: TGTGCCAGCAGCTTAGTGCGGGAGCCCACCGGGGAGCTGTTTTTT. Protein: CASSLVREPTGELFF.

The chain is built from TRBV7-9 and TRBJ2-7; TRBD2 matches at 8 bases. Germline V lookup: CDR1 SEHNR, CDR2 FQNEAQ (reference sequence). The V gene end was trimmed by 0 bases and the J gene end by 6 bases; junction bases not matched to a gene: 10. The CDR3 consists of 16 residues. As DNA, the CDR3 is TGTGCCAGCAGCTTAGCCCCGGGGGGGGTCGTCGGCGAGCAGTACTTC. This gives the protein CASSLAPGGVVGEQYF.

The rearrangement links TRBV7-9 to TRBJ2-2; tentative D call: TRBD2 (5 bases). Germline V gene sequence: CDR1 SEHNR, CDR2 FQNEAQ (reference sequence). This CDR3 comprises 14 residues. Trimming left V 3 bases short and J 4 bases short, with 9 bases between. CDR3 nucleotides: TGTGCCAGCAGCTTGGAGGTTAGCACCGGGGAGCTGTTTTTT. Its translation is CASSLEVSTGELFF.

The J gene is TRBJ2-3, the V gene TRBV9; 9 bases match TRBD1. This CDR3 comprises 16 residues. Germline V gene data show CDR1 as SGDLS and CDR2 as YYNGEE. V lost 3 bases to trimming and J lost 1 base; unmatched junction nucleotides: 6. This CDR3 reads CASSEGTGFGTDTQYF. CDR3 bases: TGTGCCAGCAGCGAGGGGACAGGGTTCGGCACAGATACGCAGTATTTT.

A few counts support this clone. The rearrangement uses TRBV7-3 and TRBJ2-5; 8 bases fit TRBD2. The CDR3 loop spans 16 amino acids. Germline trimming cut 5 bases from V and 4 bases from J; bases unmatched to any gene: 12. Germline CDR1 and CDR2: SGHTA and FQGTGA. CDR3: CASSRTGGLEPETQYF. The CDR3 DNA follows: TGTGCCAGCAGCCGGACTGGGGGACTAGAACCAGAGACCCAGTACTTC. Full variable domain (remainder filled in from reference TRBV7-3 and TRBJ2-5): GAGVSQTPSNKVTEKGKYVELRCDPISGHTALYWYRQSLGQGPEFLIYFQGTGAADDSGLPNDRFFAVRPEGSVSTLKIQRTERGDSAVYLCASSRTGGLEPETQYFGPGTRLLVL.

This chain links TRBV2 with TRBJ2-2; D remains ambiguous. Per germline, CDR1 SNHLY and CDR2 FYNNEI. The CDR3 runs to 11 residues. V gave up 4 bases and J gave up 7 bases, with 4 bases separating them. This chain's CDR3 is CASSVNGELFF. Here the CDR3 DNA reads TGTGCCAGCAGTGTTAACGGGGAGCTGTTTTTT.

The chain has TRBV9 and TRBJ2-7; D is perhaps TRBD1 (5 bases). There are 15 residues in the CDR3. Looked up from germline, CDR1 is SGDLS and CDR2 is YYNGEE. Trimming took off 1 base at V and 2 bases at J, with 13 bases between the two ends. CDR3 coding DNA: TGTGCCAGCAGCGTATCTCAGGGATTTCCCTACGAGCAGTACTTC. Amino acid sequence: CASSVSQGFPYEQYF.

This chain joins TRBV6-6 and TRBJ2-7, with 7 bases identical to TRBD2. Germline V gene data show CDR1 as MNHNY and CDR2 as SVGAGI (reference sequence). The CDR3 contains 15 residues. The V gene end was trimmed by 0 bases and the J gene end by 4 bases; junction bases not matched to a gene: 6. The CDR3 coding sequence is TGTGCCAGCAGTTACTCGATGGGAGGGGTGTACGAGCAGTACTTC. This encodes CASSYSMGGVYEQYF.

The CDR3 DNA reads TGTGCCAGCCTAAGGGAGAGGGATACGCAGTATTTT. Amino acid sequence: CASLRERDTQYF. The chain links TRBV9 to TRBJ2-3; TRBD2 is a possible D gene (5 bases). V lost 7 bases and J lost 6, with 12 bases in between. Per germline, CDR1 SGDLS and CDR2 YYNGEE. The CDR3 contains 12 residues.

This chain connects TRBV11-3 to TRBJ2-3; D perhaps matches TRBD2 (6 bases). Germline V gene data show CDR1 as SGHNT and CDR2 as YENEEA. There are 15 residues in the CDR3. The V end lost 6 bases, the J end lost 1 base, and 14 bases lay between the germline ends. CDR3 amino acids: CASSPGTGGTDTQYF. CDR3 DNA sequence: TGTGCCAGCAGTCCCGGGACTGGAGGCACAGATACGCAGTATTTT.

This chain links TRBV7-4 with TRBJ1-2; D possibly corresponds to TRBD1 (5 bases). Germline values: CDR1 SGHVT, CDR2 SQSDAQ. The CDR3 loop spans 16 amino acids. V lost 3 bases and J 2 bases, leaving 16 bases between the germline ends. The CDR3 region has the DNA TGTGCCAGCAGCTTTAATCCGGGCCGGGGGAACTATGGCTACACCTTC. This sequence encodes CASSFNPGRGNYGYTF.

The chain couples TRBV9 to TRBJ2-7; D remains unclear. The germline gives CDR1 SGDLS, CDR2 YYNGEE. Trimming left V 0 bases short and J 0 bases short, with 7 bases between. The CDR3 totals 14 residues. The DNA for the CDR3 is TGTGCCAGCAGCGTAGGCTTTAGCTCCTACGAGCAGTACTTC. It translates to CASSVGFSSYEQYF.

The table lists this clone with a few counts. The V and J genes are TRBV5-4 and TRBJ2-7; D is unresolved. V shed 0 bases and J shed 0 bases, with 7 bases lying between them. This CDR3 is 14 amino acids long. In germline, CDR1 is SGHNT, CDR2 YYREEE (reference sequence). CDR3 residues: CASSLGVSSYEQYF. For the CDR3, the DNA is TGTGCCAGCAGCTTGGGAGTGAGCTCCTACGAGCAGTACTTC.

This clone was observed once. The chain joins TRBV7-2 to TRBJ1-2, with D perhaps TRBD1 (6 bases). Germline V CDR1 and CDR2: SGHTA, FQGNSA. With 1 base removed from V and 4 bases from J, the gap between germline ends came to 16 bases. The CDR3 length is 16 residues. CDR3 in amino acids: CASSLDPYGTLYGYTF. The CDR3 nucleotides are TGTGCCAGCAGCTTAGATCCCTACGGGACACTCTATGGCTACACCTTC. Full variable domain (remainder filled in from reference TRBV7-2 and TRBJ1-2): GAGVSQSPSNKVTEKGKDVELRCDPISGHTALYWYRQSLGQGLEFLIYFQGNSAPDKSGLPSDRFSAERTGGSVSTLTIQRTQQEDSAVYLCASSLDPYGTLYGYTFGSGTRLTVV.

The gene calls are TRBV6-5 and TRBJ2-7; 7 bases map to TRBD2. Germline V gene lookup returns CDR1 MNHEY and CDR2 SVGAGI. This CDR3 contains 15 residues. V gave up 2 bases and J gave up 2 bases; unmatched junction bases: 6. The CDR3 protein is CASSYREAGAYEQYF. The CDR3 DNA sequence: TGTGCCAGCAGTTACCGGGAGGCAGGAGCCTACGAGCAGTACTTC.

This clone appeared a single time. At the DNA level, this CDR3 is encoded by other sequences in the same sample as well. The chain joins TRBV4-1 to TRBJ2-3, with D perhaps matching TRBD2 (6 bases). Trimming stripped 3 bases from V and 2 bases from J, with 12 bases between. CDR1 is MGHRA and CDR2 is YSYEKL in the germline V gene. The CDR3 extends over 15 amino acids. The CDR3 protein is CASSHRDSSTDTQYF. CDR3 DNA: TGCGCCAGCAGCCACCGGGACTCCTCCACAGATACGCAGTATTTT.

The chain employs TRBV6-5 and TRBJ2-5; perhaps TRBD1 as D (5 bases). In germline, CDR1 is MNHEY, CDR2 SVGAGI. V lost 2 bases to trimming and J lost 7 bases, with 17 bases between them. CDR3 length: 15 residues. The CDR3 sequence is CASSYMTAGLSTQYF. The DNA for the CDR3 is TGTGCCAGCAGTTACATGACAGCCGGTTTGTCGACCCAGTACTTC.